A selection of T cell receptor beta chains follows, all from one sample in a study of blood T cells in healthy people across ages. TCRdb independently ran MiXCR on the 5' RACE reads; one entry per CDR3 protein. The table lists fewer than 750,000 distinct CDR3 sequences, around 50% of them singletons. Sample: blood. The source is a woman aged 80 or over in good health. Both conserved end residues are part of each CDR3. The D gene is left open where the match is weak. Expanded clones get a size class; other rows say once, few or many, or leave the size out.

j_call: TRBJ2-1; v_call: TRBV6-4; d_call: TRBD2; clone_size: few; cdr3_aa: CASSEVAGGPGEQFF; cdr3_nt: TGTGCCAGCAGTGAGGTAGCGGGAGGGCCAGGGGAGCAGTTCTTC
j_call: TRBJ2-7; v_call: TRBV21-1; d_call: NA; clone_size: NA; cdr3_aa: CASSKWAGRAYEQYF; cdr3_nt: TGTGCCAGCAGCAAGTGGGCAGGGAGGGCCTACGAGCAGTACTTC
j_call: TRBJ2-3; v_call: TRBV9; d_call: TRBD2; clone_size: many; cdr3_aa: CASSVVASGITDTQYF; cdr3_nt: TGTGCCAGCAGCGTAGTGGCTAGCGGGATCACAGATACGCAGTATTTT
j_call: TRBJ1-2; v_call: TRBV5-1; d_call: NA; clone_size: NA; cdr3_aa: CASSPDSLPDYGYTF; cdr3_nt: TGCGCCAGCAGCCCCGACAGTCTTCCCGACTATGGCTACACCTTC
j_call: TRBJ1-5; v_call: TRBV5-1; d_call: NA; clone_size: NA; cdr3_aa: CASRTGSDSNQPQHF; cdr3_nt: TGCGCCAGCAGGACCGGGTCCGATAGCAATCAGCCCCAGCATTTT
j_call: TRBJ1-1; v_call: TRBV6-5; d_call: NA; clone_size: many; cdr3_aa: CASSYGGSMNTEAFF; cdr3_nt: TGTGCCAGCAGTTACGGGGGGTCCATGAACACTGAAGCTTTCTTT
j_call: TRBJ2-1; v_call: TRBV25-1; d_call: NA; clone_size: few; cdr3_aa: CASSGYLGTTEQFF; cdr3_nt: TGTGCCAGCAGTGGCTATCTTGGGACAACTGAGCAGTTCTTC
j_call: TRBJ2-7; v_call: TRBV10-2; d_call: NA; clone_size: many; cdr3_aa: CASKAGPNYEQYF; cdr3_nt: TGCGCCAGCAAGGCGGGGCCTAACTACGAGCAGTACTTC
j_call: TRBJ2-5; v_call: TRBV20-1; d_call: NA; clone_size: NA; cdr3_aa: CSARTGTTQETQYF; cdr3_nt: TGCAGTGCAAGGACGGGGACCACGCAAGAGACCCAGTACTTC
j_call: TRBJ2-2; v_call: TRBV20-1; d_call: NA; clone_size: NA; cdr3_aa: CSARGPIAKTGELFF; cdr3_nt: TGCAGTGCTCGGGGACCAATCGCCAAAACCGGGGAGCTGTTTTTT
j_call: TRBJ2-2; v_call: TRBV4-2; d_call: NA; clone_size: many; cdr3_aa: CASSQVAGGTGELFF; cdr3_nt: TGTGCCAGCAGCCAAGTCGCCGGAGGGACCGGGGAGCTGTTTTTT
j_call: TRBJ1-2; v_call: TRBV7-9; d_call: TRBD1; clone_size: NA; cdr3_aa: CASSFVGQGNGYTF; cdr3_nt: TGTGCCAGCAGCTTTGTGGGACAGGGTAATGGCTACACCTTC
j_call: TRBJ2-1; v_call: TRBV5-1; d_call: NA; clone_size: many; cdr3_aa: CASSPPKGSNYNEQFF; cdr3_nt: TGCGCCAGCAGCCCCCCGAAGGGCAGCAACTACAATGAGCAGTTCTTC
j_call: TRBJ1-3; v_call: TRBV14; d_call: NA; clone_size: NA; cdr3_aa: CASSQDRGNTIYF; cdr3_nt: TGTGCCAGCAGCCAAGATCGGGGAAACACCATATATTTT
j_call: TRBJ2-1; v_call: TRBV7-3; d_call: TRBD1; clone_size: NA; cdr3_aa: CASSLGGQPNEQFF; cdr3_nt: TGTGCCAGCAGCTTAGGGGGACAGCCAAATGAGCAGTTCTTC
j_call: TRBJ1-4; v_call: TRBV29-1; d_call: NA; clone_size: NA; cdr3_aa: CSVGTTNEKLFF; cdr3_nt: TGCAGCGTTGGTACAACTAATGAAAAACTGTTTTTT
j_call: TRBJ2-1; v_call: TRBV5-1; d_call: TRBD2; clone_size: few; cdr3_aa: CASSPPGLAGKTNEQFF; cdr3_nt: TGCGCCAGCAGCCCCCCCGGACTAGCAGGAAAAACGAATGAGCAGTTCTTC
j_call: TRBJ2-3; v_call: TRBV29-1; d_call: TRBD1; clone_size: many; cdr3_aa: CSAHDRGRTDTQYF; cdr3_nt: TGCAGCGCCCACGACAGGGGACGCACAGATACGCAGTATTTT
j_call: TRBJ2-5; v_call: TRBV19; d_call: NA; clone_size: few; cdr3_aa: CASSNLQETQYF; cdr3_nt: TGTGCCAGTAGTAATCTCCAAGAGACCCAGTACTTC
j_call: TRBJ1-5; v_call: TRBV7-9; d_call: NA; clone_size: NA; cdr3_aa: CASSRLYNQPQHF; cdr3_nt: TGTGCCAGCAGCCGACTATACAATCAGCCCCAGCATTTT
j_call: TRBJ2-1; v_call: TRBV5-1; d_call: NA; clone_size: NA; cdr3_aa: CASSVQAENEQFF; cdr3_nt: TGCGCCAGCAGCGTGCAAGCGGAAAATGAGCAGTTCTTC
j_call: TRBJ2-7; v_call: TRBV5-6; d_call: TRBD1; clone_size: NA; cdr3_aa: CASSNGQGEQYF; cdr3_nt: TGTGCCAGCAGCAACGGACAGGGCGAGCAGTACTTC
j_call: TRBJ1-1; v_call: TRBV3-1; d_call: NA; clone_size: NA; cdr3_aa: CASSQGQIMNTEAFF; cdr3_nt: TGTGCCAGCAGCCAAGGCCAGATAATGAACACTGAAGCTTTCTTT
j_call: TRBJ1-6; v_call: TRBV4-1; d_call: TRBD1; clone_size: once; cdr3_aa: CASSPQGQSNSPLHF; cdr3_nt: TGCGCCAGCAGCCCGCAGGGACAGTCAAATTCACCCCTCCACTTT
j_call: TRBJ2-3; v_call: TRBV6-6; d_call: NA; clone_size: NA; cdr3_aa: CASSYPRATDTQYF; cdr3_nt: TGTGCCAGCAGTTACCCCAGGGCCACAGATACGCAGTATTTT
j_call: TRBJ2-1; v_call: TRBV7-2; d_call: TRBD2; clone_size: NA; cdr3_aa: CASSRTSGQHNEQFF; cdr3_nt: TGTGCCAGCAGCCGGACTAGCGGACAGCACAATGAGCAGTTCTTC
j_call: TRBJ1-6; v_call: TRBV6-5; d_call: NA; clone_size: NA; cdr3_aa: CASSLGQKNNSPLHF; cdr3_nt: TGTGCCAGCAGCCTCGGACAGAAAAATAATTCACCCCTCCACTTT
j_call: TRBJ2-1; v_call: TRBV28; d_call: TRBD2; clone_size: many; cdr3_aa: CASSLSSRDYLNEQFF; cdr3_nt: TGTGCCAGCAGTTTATCGTCCCGGGACTACCTCAATGAGCAGTTCTTC
j_call: TRBJ1-1; v_call: TRBV3-1; d_call: NA; clone_size: few; cdr3_aa: CASSPPPYTEAFF; cdr3_nt: TGTGCCAGCAGCCCACCACCGTACACTGAAGCTTTCTTT
j_call: TRBJ1-2; v_call: TRBV3-1; d_call: NA; clone_size: many; cdr3_aa: CASSQAAGANGYTF; cdr3_nt: TGTGCCAGCAGCCAAGCCGCAGGGGCGAATGGCTACACCTTC
j_call: TRBJ1-1; v_call: TRBV7-8; d_call: NA; clone_size: NA; cdr3_aa: CASSLEPGRYTEAFF; cdr3_nt: TGTGCCAGCAGCTTAGAACCGGGCAGGTACACTGAAGCTTTCTTT
j_call: TRBJ2-2; v_call: TRBV10-3; d_call: TRBD2; clone_size: few; cdr3_aa: CAISLGTSGRGAWTGELFF; cdr3_nt: TGTGCCATCAGCCTCGGGACTAGCGGGAGGGGTGCGTGGACCGGGGAGCTGTTTTTT
j_call: TRBJ2-7; v_call: TRBV4-3; d_call: TRBD2; clone_size: NA; cdr3_aa: CASSQDLGTSGSYEQYF; cdr3_nt: TGCGCCAGCAGCCAAGATTTGGGGACTAGCGGGAGCTACGAGCAGTACTTC
j_call: TRBJ2-2; v_call: TRBV7-2; d_call: NA; clone_size: NA; cdr3_aa: CASSHAGTMNTGELFF; cdr3_nt: TGTGCCAGCAGCCACGCCGGGACCATGAACACCGGGGAGCTGTTTTTT
j_call: TRBJ2-2; v_call: TRBV7-9; d_call: TRBD1; clone_size: NA; cdr3_aa: CANNRGNTGELFF; cdr3_nt: TGTGCCAATAACAGGGGAAACACCGGGGAGCTGTTTTTT
j_call: TRBJ2-5; v_call: TRBV11-2; d_call: NA; clone_size: NA; cdr3_aa: CASSLTVSSAQETQYF; cdr3_nt: TGTGCCAGCAGCTTAACGGTGTCTAGCGCCCAAGAGACCCAGTACTTC
j_call: TRBJ1-4; v_call: TRBV14; d_call: TRBD1; clone_size: few; cdr3_aa: CASSQEDGTGIPSGEKLFF; cdr3_nt: TGTGCCAGCAGCCAAGAGGACGGGACAGGCATCCCTTCAGGGGAAAAACTGTTTTTT
j_call: TRBJ2-7; v_call: TRBV2; d_call: NA; clone_size: NA; cdr3_aa: CASQGQGPTEQYF; cdr3_nt: TGTGCCAGCCAGGGACAAGGGCCCACCGAGCAGTACTTC
j_call: TRBJ2-7; v_call: TRBV11-3; d_call: NA; clone_size: few; cdr3_aa: CASSSEYPYNEQYF; cdr3_nt: TGTGCCAGCAGCTCGGAGTATCCCTACAATGAGCAGTACTTC
j_call: TRBJ2-1; v_call: TRBV10-3; d_call: TRBD1; clone_size: NA; cdr3_aa: CAISDEGAGEQFF; cdr3_nt: TGTGCCATCAGTGACGAGGGGGCGGGTGAGCAGTTCTTC
j_call: TRBJ1-6; v_call: TRBV28; d_call: NA; clone_size: few; cdr3_aa: CASSPQGGGGSPLHF; cdr3_nt: TGTGCCAGCAGCCCGCAGGGCGGCGGAGGTTCACCCCTCCACTTT
j_call: TRBJ2-5; v_call: TRBV29-1; d_call: NA; clone_size: NA; cdr3_aa: CSVGRAATQETQYF; cdr3_nt: TGCAGCGTTGGTCGGGCAGCAACCCAAGAGACCCAGTACTTC
j_call: TRBJ2-3; v_call: TRBV12-3/TRBV12-4; d_call: TRBD2; clone_size: NA; cdr3_aa: CASSPSSGRKADTQYF; cdr3_nt: TGTGCCAGCAGCCCATCAAGCGGGAGGAAAGCAGATACGCAGTATTTT
j_call: TRBJ2-5; v_call: TRBV7-9; d_call: NA; clone_size: NA; cdr3_aa: CASSPPPLRGAGETQYF; cdr3_nt: TGTGCCAGCAGCCCCCCCCCGTTAAGAGGGGCCGGGGAGACCCAGTACTTC
j_call: TRBJ2-3; v_call: TRBV7-8; d_call: TRBD2; clone_size: NA; cdr3_aa: CASSLELAGDDTQYF; cdr3_nt: TGTGCCAGCAGCTTAGAGCTAGCGGGGGATGATACGCAGTATTTT
j_call: TRBJ2-7; v_call: TRBV5-1; d_call: TRBD1; clone_size: NA; cdr3_aa: CAGSLGQPYEQYF; cdr3_nt: TGCGCTGGCAGCTTGGGACAGCCCTACGAGCAGTACTTC
j_call: TRBJ2-7; v_call: TRBV2; d_call: NA; clone_size: few; cdr3_aa: CASRVTYEQYF; cdr3_nt: TGTGCCAGCAGGGTTACCTACGAGCAGTACTTC
j_call: TRBJ2-7; v_call: TRBV5-1; d_call: NA; clone_size: many; cdr3_aa: CASITGPISYEQYF; cdr3_nt: TGCGCCAGCATAACGGGTCCGATATCCTACGAGCAGTACTTC
j_call: TRBJ2-1; v_call: TRBV6-6; d_call: TRBD2; clone_size: many; cdr3_aa: CASSYKVQRENNEQFF; cdr3_nt: TGTGCCAGCAGTTACAAGGTCCAGCGGGAAAACAATGAGCAGTTCTTC
j_call: TRBJ2-7; v_call: TRBV30; d_call: TRBD2; clone_size: few; cdr3_aa: CAWSVYSGMRNEQYF; cdr3_nt: TGTGCCTGGAGTGTGTATAGCGGGATGCGAAACGAGCAGTACTTC
j_call: TRBJ2-5; v_call: TRBV14; d_call: NA; clone_size: NA; cdr3_aa: CASSQQYGQQYF; cdr3_nt: TGTGCCAGCAGCCAACAGTACGGGCAGCAGTACTTC
j_call: TRBJ2-2; v_call: TRBV2; d_call: NA; clone_size: NA; cdr3_aa: CAIAGIRTGELFF; cdr3_nt: TGTGCCATCGCCGGTATCCGAACCGGGGAGCTGTTTTTT
j_call: TRBJ2-1; v_call: TRBV15; d_call: TRBD2; clone_size: many; cdr3_aa: CATRTIAGSYNEQFF; cdr3_nt: TGTGCCACCAGAACCATAGCGGGGTCCTACAATGAGCAGTTCTTC
j_call: TRBJ2-1; v_call: TRBV6-6; d_call: NA; clone_size: NA; cdr3_aa: CASSYLTASSSYNEQFF; cdr3_nt: TGTGCCAGCAGTTACCTTACAGCAAGTAGCTCCTACAATGAGCAGTTCTTC
j_call: TRBJ2-2; v_call: TRBV7-9; d_call: NA; clone_size: NA; cdr3_aa: CASSSRTGELFF; cdr3_nt: TGTGCCAGCAGCTCTCGGACCGGGGAGCTGTTTTTT
j_call: TRBJ1-2; v_call: TRBV25-1; d_call: NA; clone_size: NA; cdr3_aa: CASSGGGVTGYTF; cdr3_nt: TGTGCCAGCAGCGGAGGGGGGGTCACTGGCTACACCTTC
j_call: TRBJ1-5; v_call: TRBV6-6; d_call: NA; clone_size: NA; cdr3_aa: CASSPERAENQPQHF; cdr3_nt: TGTGCCAGCAGCCCCGAACGCGCCGAGAATCAGCCCCAGCATTTT
j_call: TRBJ2-1; v_call: TRBV24-1; d_call: NA; clone_size: many; cdr3_aa: CATRKSGGENNEQFF; cdr3_nt: TGTGCCACCAGAAAGTCGGGCGGGGAAAACAATGAGCAGTTCTTC
j_call: TRBJ1-1; v_call: TRBV18; d_call: NA; clone_size: few; cdr3_aa: CASSPLATGTEAFF; cdr3_nt: TGTGCCAGCTCACCCCTGGCGACGGGCACTGAAGCTTTCTTT